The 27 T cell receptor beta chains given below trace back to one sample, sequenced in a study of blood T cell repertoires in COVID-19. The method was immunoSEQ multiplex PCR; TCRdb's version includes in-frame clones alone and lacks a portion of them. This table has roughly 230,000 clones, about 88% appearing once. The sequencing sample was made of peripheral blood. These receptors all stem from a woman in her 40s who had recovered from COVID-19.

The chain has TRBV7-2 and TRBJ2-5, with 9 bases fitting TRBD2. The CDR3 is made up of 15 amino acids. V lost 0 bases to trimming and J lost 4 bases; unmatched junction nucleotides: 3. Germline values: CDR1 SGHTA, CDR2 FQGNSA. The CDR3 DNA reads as TGTGCCAGCAGCTTAGCGAGGGGACTAGCAGAGACCCAGTACTTC. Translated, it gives CASSLARGLAETQYF.

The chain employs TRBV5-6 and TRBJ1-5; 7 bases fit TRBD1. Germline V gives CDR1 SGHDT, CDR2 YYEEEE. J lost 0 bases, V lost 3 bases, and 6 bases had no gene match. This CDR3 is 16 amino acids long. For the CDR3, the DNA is TGTGCCAGCAGCTATTGGGCAGGGGGTAGCAATCAGCCCCAGCATTTT. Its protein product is CASSYWAGGSNQPQHF.

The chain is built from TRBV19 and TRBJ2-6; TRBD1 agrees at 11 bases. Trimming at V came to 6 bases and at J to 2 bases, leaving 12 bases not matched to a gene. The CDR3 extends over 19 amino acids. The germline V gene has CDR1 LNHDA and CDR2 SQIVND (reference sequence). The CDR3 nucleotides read TGTGCCAGTAGACTCGATCGTCCGGGACAGGGGGCTGGGGCCAACGTCCTGACTTTC. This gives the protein CASRLDRPGQGAGANVLTF.

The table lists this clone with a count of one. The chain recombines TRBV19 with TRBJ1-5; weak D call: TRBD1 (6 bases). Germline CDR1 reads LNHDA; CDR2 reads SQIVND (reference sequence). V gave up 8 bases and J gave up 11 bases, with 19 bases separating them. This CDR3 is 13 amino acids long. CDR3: CASVNTQGGSQHF. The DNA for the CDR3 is TGTGCCAGTGTCAATACACAGGGTGGGTCCCAGCATTTT. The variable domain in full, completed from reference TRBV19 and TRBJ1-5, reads DGGITQSPKYLFRKEGQNVTLSCEQNLNHDAMYWYRQDPGQGLRLIYYSQIVNDFQKGDIAEGYSVSREKKESFPLTVTSAQKNPTAFYLCASVNTQGGSQHFGDGTRLSIL.

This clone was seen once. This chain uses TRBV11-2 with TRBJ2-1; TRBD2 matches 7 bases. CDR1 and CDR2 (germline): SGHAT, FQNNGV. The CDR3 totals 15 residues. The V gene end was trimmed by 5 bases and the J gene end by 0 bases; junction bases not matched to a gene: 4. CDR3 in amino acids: CASSIRDYSYNEQFF. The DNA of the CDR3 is TGTGCCAGCAGCATCCGGGACTACTCCTACAATGAGCAGTTCTTC.

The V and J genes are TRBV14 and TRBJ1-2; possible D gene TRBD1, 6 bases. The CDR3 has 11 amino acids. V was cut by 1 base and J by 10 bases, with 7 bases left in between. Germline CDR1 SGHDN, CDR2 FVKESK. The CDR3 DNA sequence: TGTGCCAGCAGCCAAGGGACAGCCTACACCTTC. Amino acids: CASSQGTAYTF.

This chain's CDR3 is CASSVTSLRDNEQFF. The CDR3 nucleotides are TGCGCCAGCAGCGTTACTAGCTTGAGGGACAATGAGCAGTTCTTC. The chain couples TRBV5-1 to TRBJ2-1, with D perhaps matching TRBD2 (6 bases). This CDR3 has 15 residues. CDR1 and CDR2 (germline): SGHRS, YFSETQ. V dropped 4 bases and J dropped 5 bases, with 16 bases sitting between them. The whole variable domain, remainder taken from reference TRBV5-1 and TRBJ2-1, is KAGVTQTPRYLIKTRGQQVTLSCSPISGHRSVSWYQQTPGQGLQFLFEYFSETQRNKGNFPGRFSGRQFSNSRSEMNVSTLELGDSALYLCASSVTSLRDNEQFFGPGTRLTVL.

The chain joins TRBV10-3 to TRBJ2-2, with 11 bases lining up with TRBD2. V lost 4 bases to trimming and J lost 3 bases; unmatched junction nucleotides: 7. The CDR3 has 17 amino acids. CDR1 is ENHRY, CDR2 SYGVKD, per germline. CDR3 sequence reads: CAISAWRLAGHTGELFF. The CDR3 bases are TGTGCCATCAGTGCGTGGAGACTAGCGGGACACACCGGGGAGCTGTTTTTT.

The CDR3 protein is CASSLGRNTDTQYF. In DNA form, the CDR3 reads TGTGCCAGCAGCTTGGGCCGTAACACAGATACGCAGTATTTT. The chain has TRBV7-7 and TRBJ2-3; D remains ambiguous. This CDR3 is built from 14 residues. V lost 3 bases and J lost 2, with 9 bases in between. The germline V gene has CDR1 SSHAT and CDR2 FNYEAQ (reference sequence).

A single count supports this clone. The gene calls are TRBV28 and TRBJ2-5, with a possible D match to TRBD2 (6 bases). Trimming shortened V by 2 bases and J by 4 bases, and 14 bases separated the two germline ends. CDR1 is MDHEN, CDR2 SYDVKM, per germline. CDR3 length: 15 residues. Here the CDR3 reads CASSLLAYGRETQYF. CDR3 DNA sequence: TGTGCCAGCAGTTTACTAGCGTACGGCCGAGAGACCCAGTACTTC.

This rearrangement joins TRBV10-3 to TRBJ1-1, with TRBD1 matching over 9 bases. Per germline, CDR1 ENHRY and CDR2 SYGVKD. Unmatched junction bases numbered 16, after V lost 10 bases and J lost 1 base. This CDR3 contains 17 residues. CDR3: CATTPGRTGAENTEAFF. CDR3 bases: TGTGCCACCACGCCTGGACGGACAGGGGCAGAGAACACTGAAGCTTTCTTT.

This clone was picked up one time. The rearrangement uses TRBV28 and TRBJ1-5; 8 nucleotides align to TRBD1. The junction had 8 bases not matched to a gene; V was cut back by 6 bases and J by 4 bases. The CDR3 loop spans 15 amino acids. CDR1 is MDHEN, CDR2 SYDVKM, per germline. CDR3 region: CASSSDREENQPQHF. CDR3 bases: TGTGCCAGCAGCTCGGACAGGGAAGAGAATCAGCCCCAGCATTTT.

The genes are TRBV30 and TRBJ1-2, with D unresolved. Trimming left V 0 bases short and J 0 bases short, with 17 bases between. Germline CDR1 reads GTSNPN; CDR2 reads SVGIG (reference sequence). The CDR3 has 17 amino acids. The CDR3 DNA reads TGTGCCTGGAGTGTATTGGGGAGGCAGAAAGCTAACTATGGCTACACCTTC. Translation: CAWSVLGRQKANYGYTF.

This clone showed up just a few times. The CDR3 here is CASSLEASGRPGSYEQYV. In DNA, the CDR3 is TGTGCCAGCAGCTTAGAGGCTAGCGGGAGGCCAGGCTCCTACGAGCAGTACGTC. The V and J genes are TRBV11-3 and TRBJ2-7, with TRBD2 matching over 11 bases. This CDR3 is 18 amino acids long. CDR1 SGHNT and CDR2 YENEEA come from the germline V gene. The junction had 7 bases not matched to a gene; V was cut back by 0 bases and J by 0 bases.

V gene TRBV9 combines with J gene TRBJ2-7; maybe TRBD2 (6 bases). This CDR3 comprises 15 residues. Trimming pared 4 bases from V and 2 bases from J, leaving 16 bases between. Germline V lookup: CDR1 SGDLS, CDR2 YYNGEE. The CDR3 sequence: CASSPTGTGAYEQYF. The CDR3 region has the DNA TGTGCCAGCAGCCCTACCGGGACTGGCGCCTACGAGCAGTACTTC.

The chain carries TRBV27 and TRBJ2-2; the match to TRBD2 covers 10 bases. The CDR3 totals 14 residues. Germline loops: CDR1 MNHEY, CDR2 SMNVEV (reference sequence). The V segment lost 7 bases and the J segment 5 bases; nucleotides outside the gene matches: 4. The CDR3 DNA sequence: TGTGCCAGCAAGTATAGCGGGGGGACCGGGGAGCTGTTTTTT. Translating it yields CASKYSGGTGELFF.

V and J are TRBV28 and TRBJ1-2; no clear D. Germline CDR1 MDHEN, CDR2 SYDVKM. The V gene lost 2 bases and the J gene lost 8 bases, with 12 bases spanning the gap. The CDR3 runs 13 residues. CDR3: CASSLPEREGYTF. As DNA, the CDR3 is TGTGCCAGCAGTTTACCGGAGCGAGAGGGCTACACCTTC.

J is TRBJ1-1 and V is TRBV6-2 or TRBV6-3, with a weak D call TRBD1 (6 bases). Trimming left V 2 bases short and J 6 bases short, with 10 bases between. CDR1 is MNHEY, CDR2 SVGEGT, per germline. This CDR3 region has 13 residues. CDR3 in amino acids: CASSYGQSSEAFF. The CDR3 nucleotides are TGTGCCAGCAGTTACGGACAGTCCTCTGAAGCTTTCTTT.

The CDR3 nucleotides read TGTGCCAGCAGTGAGAGCGTAGCGGGGGGTACCGGGGAGCTGTTTTTT. As protein: CASSESVAGGTGELFF. The chain has TRBV25-1 and TRBJ2-2; 10 nucleotides align to TRBD2. Germline CDR1 and CDR2: MGHDK and SYGVNS. CDR3 length equals 16 residues. With 3 bases clipped from V and 5 bases from J, the junction kept 6 bases outside the gene matches.

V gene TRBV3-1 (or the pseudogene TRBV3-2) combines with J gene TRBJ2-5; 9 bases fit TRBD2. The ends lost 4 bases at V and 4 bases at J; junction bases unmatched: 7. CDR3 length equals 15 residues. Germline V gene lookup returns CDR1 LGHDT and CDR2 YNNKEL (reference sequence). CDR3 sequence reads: CASSPSTSGRETQYF. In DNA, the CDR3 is TGTGCCAGCAGCCCGTCGACTAGCGGTCGAGAGACCCAGTACTTC.

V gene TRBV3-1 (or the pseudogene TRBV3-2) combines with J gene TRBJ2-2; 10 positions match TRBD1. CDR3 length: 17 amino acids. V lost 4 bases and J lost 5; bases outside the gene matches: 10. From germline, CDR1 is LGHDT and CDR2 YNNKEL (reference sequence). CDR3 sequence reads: CASSPFYGQGGTGELFF. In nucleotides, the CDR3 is TGTGCCAGCAGCCCTTTCTATGGACAGGGGGGTACCGGGGAGCTGTTTTTT.

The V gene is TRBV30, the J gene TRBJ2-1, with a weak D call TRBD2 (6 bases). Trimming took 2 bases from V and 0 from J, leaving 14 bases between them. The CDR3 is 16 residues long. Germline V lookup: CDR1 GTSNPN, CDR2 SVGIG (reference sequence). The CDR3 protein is CAWSPIADFSYNEQFF. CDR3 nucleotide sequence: TGTGCCTGGAGTCCTATAGCGGACTTCTCCTACAATGAGCAGTTCTTC. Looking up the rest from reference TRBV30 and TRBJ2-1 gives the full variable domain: SQTIHQWPATLVQPVGSPLSLECTVEGTSNPNLYWYRQAAGRGLQLLFYSVGIGQISSEVPQNLSASRPQDRQFILSSKKLLLSDSGFYLCAWSPIADFSYNEQFFGPGTRLTVL.

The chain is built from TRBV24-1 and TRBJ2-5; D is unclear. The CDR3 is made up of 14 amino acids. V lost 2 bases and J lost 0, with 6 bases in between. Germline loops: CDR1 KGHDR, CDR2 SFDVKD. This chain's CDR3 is CATSDSTDQETQYF. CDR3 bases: TGTGCCACCAGTGATTCAACGGACCAAGAGACCCAGTACTTC.

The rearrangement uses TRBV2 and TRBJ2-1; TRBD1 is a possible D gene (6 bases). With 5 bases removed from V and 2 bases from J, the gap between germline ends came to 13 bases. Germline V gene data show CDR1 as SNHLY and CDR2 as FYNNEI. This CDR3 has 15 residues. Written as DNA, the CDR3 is TGTGCCAGCAGTCAGGGGCCTGAAACCTACAATGAGCAGTTCTTC. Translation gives CASSQGPETYNEQFF.

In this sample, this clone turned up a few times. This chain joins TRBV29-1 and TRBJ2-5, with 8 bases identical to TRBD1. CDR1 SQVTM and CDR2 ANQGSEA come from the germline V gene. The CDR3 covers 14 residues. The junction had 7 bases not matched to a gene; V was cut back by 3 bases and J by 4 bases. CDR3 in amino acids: CSVDGTGDRETQYF. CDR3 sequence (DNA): TGCAGCGTTGACGGGACAGGTGATCGAGAGACCCAGTACTTC.

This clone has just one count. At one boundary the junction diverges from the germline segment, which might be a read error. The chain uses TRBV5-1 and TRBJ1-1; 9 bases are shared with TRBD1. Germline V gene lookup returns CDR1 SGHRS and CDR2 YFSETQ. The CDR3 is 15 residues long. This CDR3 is CATSRQGQGNTEAFF. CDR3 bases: TGCGCCACCAGCCGACAGGGACAGGGGAACACTGAAGCTTTCTTT.

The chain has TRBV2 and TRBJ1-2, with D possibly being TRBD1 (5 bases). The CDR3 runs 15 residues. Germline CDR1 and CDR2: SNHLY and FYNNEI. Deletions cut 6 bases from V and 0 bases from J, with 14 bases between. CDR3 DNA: TGTGCCAGCAGGGATGGGGGGGGACCTAACTATGGCTACACCTTC. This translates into CASRDGGGPNYGYTF.